This TCR beta chain was recovered during a study of shared clonotypes between healthy human individuals. Germline lookup yields CDR1 KGHSH and CDR2 LQKENI. The length of the CDR3 is 17 residues. V was pared by 4 bases and J by 0 bases, with 8 bases of the junction left unmatched. A note on this clone: Other DNA variants within this sample encode the same CDR3.

Method: immunoSEQ multiplex PCR; TCRdb's copy keeps in-frame clones and lacks some. The table lists 450,000 to 500,000 clones, around 78% of them singletons. The receptor's source is a woman in her forties in good health. Some clones in this sample may be carry-over from other donors' samples. The sample comprised PBMCs. The chain recombines TRBV18 with TRBJ2-3; 9 nucleotides line up with TRBD2. The CDR3 nucleotides read TGTGCCAGCTCACATAGAGGGACTAGCCAAAGCACAGATACGCAGTATTTT. This codes for CASSHRGTSQSTDTQYF.